Each of the 18 T cell receptor beta chains below was sequenced from the same sample in a study of cytomegalovirus exposure and HLA in healthy donors (dated 2017 in TCRdb). Library preparation was by the immunoSEQ multiplex PCR assay. For the multiplex PCR, a mixture combining 60 forward primers for TCR Vbeta segments and 13 reverse primers for TCR Jbeta segments was used. Entries here come from immuneACCESS through TCRdb and include only in-frame sequences with V and J called. Some clones fail to appear in such tables; in the studies checked, an unresolved V gene covers under half of the shortfall, and the cause of the remainder is unknown. Across this sample there are approximately 190,000 clones, with 87% seen only once. The ten largest clones represent 1% to 1.5% of the sample. The material sequenced was PBMCs. The source of these receptors is a man between 25 and 39 years old in good health and CMV-seronegative.

This clone was observed a few times. V is TRBV7-9 and J is TRBJ1-1, with D hard to call. The CDR3 is 11 residues long. Between the trimmed V and J ends, which lost 3 bases and 11 bases, there was a span of 10 bases. Germline CDR1 SEHNR, CDR2 FQNEAQ (reference sequence). The chain's CDR3 is CASSFTREAFF. DNA for the CDR3: TGTGCCAGCAGCTTCACCCGAGAGGCTTTCTTT.

This clone was seen only a few times. The chain is built from TRBV7-9 and TRBJ1-1, with 11 bases fitting TRBD1. The CDR3 is made up of 15 amino acids. Trimming took 4 bases from V and 12 from J; bases not matched to a gene: 13. CDR1 is SEHNR, CDR2 FQNEAQ, per germline (reference sequence). The CDR3 nucleotides are TGTGCCAGCAGCTCCAAAGGACAGGGGGCAGCTGGCTCTTTCTTT. Amino acid sequence: CASSSKGQGAAGSFF.

V gene TRBV19 combines with J gene TRBJ2-1, with D tentatively TRBD2 (6 bases). Per germline, CDR1 LNHDA and CDR2 SQIVND (reference sequence). The CDR3 is 14 residues long. V lost 3 bases to trimming and J lost 4 bases, with 10 bases between them. In nucleotides, the CDR3 is TGTGCCAGTAGTATGGGAGGAGTATACAATGAGCAGTTCTTC. Its translation: CASSMGGVYNEQFF.

The V and J genes are TRBV27 and TRBJ2-3; no definite D call. There are 16 residues in the CDR3. The germline V gene has CDR1 MNHEY and CDR2 SMNVEV (reference sequence). The V end lost 3 bases, the J end lost 6 bases, and 19 bases lay between the germline ends. DNA for the CDR3: TGTGCCAGCAGTTTGGGCCAGGTGATAGTGAGTGATACGCAGTATTTT. It specifies CASSLGQVIVSDTQYF.

The J gene is TRBJ2-1, the V gene TRBV12-5; TRBD1 matches at 7 bases. J lost 5 bases, V lost 5 bases, and 6 bases had no gene match. Looked up from germline, CDR1 is LGHNT and CDR2 is FRNRAP. The CDR3 has 14 amino acids. CDR3 in amino acids: CASGRTGFNNEQFF. The CDR3 nucleotides read TGTGCTAGTGGTAGGACAGGATTCAACAATGAGCAGTTCTTC. Filled out from reference TRBV12-5 and TRBJ2-1, the complete variable domain reads DARVTQTPRHKVTEMGQEVTMRCQPILGHNTVFWYRQTMMQGLELLAYFRNRAPLDDSGMPKDRFSAEMPDATLATLKIQPSEPRDSAVYFCASGRTGFNNEQFFGPGTRLTVL.

The gene calls are TRBV5-1 and TRBJ2-3; 11 positions match TRBD2. The V gene end was trimmed by 6 bases and the J gene end by 5 bases; junction bases not matched to a gene: 5. This CDR3 spans 14 amino acids. The germline CDR1 and CDR2 sequences are SGHRS and YFSETQ. The CDR3 sequence: CASKGTSGGDTQYF. CDR3 in DNA: TGCGCCAGCAAGGGGACTAGCGGCGGAGATACGCAGTATTTT.

V and J are TRBV28 and TRBJ2-5; 12 positions agree with TRBD1. Per germline, CDR1 MDHEN and CDR2 SYDVKM. Trimming took 8 bases from V and 5 from J; bases not matched to a gene: 9. There are 15 residues in the CDR3. The CDR3, as DNA: TGTGCCAGCTGCGTGGGACAGGGGGCGCGGGAGACCCAGTACTTC. Translating gives CASCVGQGARETQYF.

The gene calls are TRBV14 and TRBJ1-1; D might be TRBD1 (5 bases). The CDR3 is 16 amino acids. Germline V gene lookup returns CDR1 SGHDN and CDR2 FVKESK. Trimming took 1 base from V and 5 from J, leaving 17 bases between them. CDR3 in DNA: TGTGCCAGCAGCCAAGGACAGATATTCCCAAATACTGAAGCTTTCTTT. Translated: CASSQGQIFPNTEAFF.

This sequence joins TRBV7-9 and TRBJ2-7; 7 bases are a match to TRBD1. V lost 5 bases, J lost 0 bases, and 4 bases stayed unmatched. The CDR3 is 14 residues long. The germline V gene has CDR1 SEHNR and CDR2 FQNEAQ (reference sequence). The CDR3 protein is CASSGDSHSYEQYF. The CDR3 DNA sequence: TGTGCCAGCAGCGGGGACAGTCACTCCTACGAGCAGTACTTC.

The V gene is TRBV4-2, the J gene TRBJ2-7; 9 bases align to TRBD2. There are 15 residues in the CDR3. Trimming cost V 1 base and J 2 bases; bases outside gene matches: 3. CDR1 is LGHNA and CDR2 is YNFKEQ in the germline V gene. The CDR3 loop is CASSQASGAAYEQYF. The CDR3 DNA reads TGTGCCAGCAGCCAAGCTAGCGGGGCCGCCTACGAGCAGTACTTC.

This chain links TRBV4-2 with TRBJ2-2; tentative D call: TRBD1 (5 bases). Germline-derived CDR1 and CDR2 are LGHNA and YNFKEQ. Trimming took 0 bases from V and 4 from J, leaving 12 bases between them. This CDR3 is built from 16 residues. The CDR3 is CASSQERRVRTGELFF. The CDR3 DNA sequence: TGTGCCAGCAGCCAAGAGCGCAGGGTGCGCACCGGGGAGCTGTTTTTT.

This clone has just one count. This chain uses TRBV7-8 with TRBJ1-6; D possibly corresponds to TRBD1 (5 bases). Trimming pared 7 bases from V and 0 bases from J, leaving 13 bases between. Germline-derived CDR1 and CDR2 are SGHVS and FQNEAQ. The CDR3 loop spans 16 amino acids. The CDR3 sequence is CASTDTGSSYNSPLHF. The CDR3 DNA is TGTGCCAGCACCGACACAGGAAGCTCCTATAATTCACCCCTCCACTTT. Looking up the rest from reference TRBV7-8 and TRBJ1-6 gives the full variable domain: GAGVSQSPRYKVAKRGQDVALRCDPISGHVSLFWYQQALGQGPEFLTYFQNEAQLDKSGLPSDRFFAERPEGSVSTLKIQRTQQEDSAVYLCASTDTGSSYNSPLHFGNGTRLTVT.

The V gene is TRBV7-9, the J gene TRBJ2-7; D is possibly TRBD2 (5 bases). The length of the CDR3 is 14 residues. Germline lookup yields CDR1 SEHNR and CDR2 FQNEAQ (reference sequence). V was pared by 6 bases and J by 2 bases, with 14 bases between. CDR3 sequence reads: CASRPTEEAYEQYF. CDR3 DNA: TGTGCCAGCAGACCGACCGAGGAGGCCTACGAGCAGTACTTC.

The gene calls are TRBV28 and TRBJ1-6; D unresolved. CDR3 length: 11 residues. Trimming left V 6 bases short and J 8 bases short, with 5 bases between. In germline, CDR1 is MDHEN, CDR2 SYDVKM. CDR3 DNA sequence: TGTGCCAGCAGGTCGTATTCACCCCTCCACTTT. Its protein product is CASRSYSPLHF.

The chain carries TRBV6-6 and TRBJ2-7; 9 nucleotides align to TRBD1. V lost 6 bases and J lost 3; bases outside the gene matches: 9. The CDR3 is made up of 15 amino acids. Germline V lookup: CDR1 MNHNY, CDR2 SVGAGI (reference sequence). In DNA, the CDR3 is TGTGCCAGCAGAACTTTGACAGGGGGGTTCTACGAGCAGTACTTC. Protein: CASRTLTGGFYEQYF.

V is TRBV6-5 and J is TRBJ2-2; 8 bases agree with TRBD1. CDR1 is MNHEY, CDR2 SVGAGI, per germline. Germline trimming cut 6 bases from V and 1 base from J; bases unmatched to any gene: 4. The CDR3 extends over 15 amino acids. In DNA form, the CDR3 reads TGTGCCAGCAGCCTCGACAGGGGGAACACCGGGGAGCTGTTTTTT. It encodes CASSLDRGNTGELFF.

The chain links TRBV7-8 to TRBJ2-2; 11 positions agree with TRBD1. Germline V CDR1 and CDR2: SGHVS, FQNEAQ. The CDR3 sequence is 17 residues long. V lost 2 bases, J lost 6 bases, and 8 bases stayed unmatched. CDR3 loop: CASSLPRDRGYPGELFF. For the CDR3, the DNA is TGTGCCAGCAGCTTACCCAGGGACAGGGGGTACCCCGGGGAGCTGTTTTTT.

The chain has TRBV15 and TRBJ2-7, with 8 positions matching TRBD2. The CDR3 sequence is 14 residues long. Per germline, CDR1 LNHNV and CDR2 YYDKDF (reference sequence). V lost 6 bases and J lost 7; bases outside the gene matches: 11. CDR3 DNA: TGTGCCACCAGGAACCCCGGGGGGGGGCGGGAGCAGTACTTC. As protein: CATRNPGGGREQYF.